One and the same sample provided the 21 T cell receptor beta chains below, sequenced in a study of T cells in Graves' hyperthyroidism and ophthalmopathy. Researchers amplified the TCR beta CDR3 regions from RNA transcripts. The TCR CDR3 was amplified in a first-round RT-PCR using the HTBI primer set. One entry per CDR3 protein results from TCRdb running MiXCR on the multiplex PCR reads. The sample holds approximately 640,000 distinct CDR3 sequences; roughly 16% are singletons and the top ten take approximately 3.9%. The sequenced sample consisted of blood. All receptors come from a woman younger than 45 with Graves' hyperthyroidism.

Ten or more counts support this clonotype. The V call is TRBV18, the J call TRBJ2-1, with a weak D call TRBD2 (6 bases). Between the trimmed V and J ends, which lost 1 base and 4 bases, there was a span of 11 bases. The germline gives CDR1 KGHSH, CDR2 LQKENI. The CDR3 extends over 15 amino acids. As DNA, the CDR3 is TGTGCCAGCTCACCACGGGCGGGATCGTACAATGAGCAGTTCTTC. Its protein is CASSPRAGSYNEQFF.

V and J are TRBV9 and TRBJ2-1, with 9 positions matching TRBD2. The CDR3 has 16 amino acids. The trim removed 3 bases at V and 2 bases at J, leaving 6 bases unmatched. Germline CDR1 SGDLS, CDR2 YYNGEE. The CDR3 DNA is TGTGCCAGCAGCGACTTAGCGGGAGTTCCCTACAATGAGCAGTTCTTC. Translated, it gives CASSDLAGVPYNEQFF.

This clonotype has more than one count but fewer than ten. J is TRBJ2-3 and V is TRBV20-1; 7 bases match TRBD1. The CDR3 is 17 residues long. Germline CDR1 reads DFQATT; CDR2 reads SNEGSKA (reference sequence). The V segment lost 5 bases and the J segment 2 bases; nucleotides outside the gene matches: 16. CDR3 bases: TGCAGTGCTGCACTAACAGGGGACACCCTGGTCACAGATACGCAGTATTTT. It yields the protein CSAALTGDTLVTDTQYF.

This clonotype was recorded at least ten times. CDR3 region: CASKTGTSSGNTIYF. The DNA of the CDR3 is TGTGCCAGCAAAACCGGGACAAGCTCTGGAAACACCATATATTTT. The rearrangement uses TRBV28 and TRBJ1-3; tentatively, D is TRBD1 (6 bases). The CDR3 contains 15 residues. CDR1 and CDR2 from the germline V gene are MDHEN and SYDVKM. V lost 7 bases and J 0 bases, leaving 13 bases between the germline ends.

This clonotype came up a few times. This chain links TRBV20-1 with TRBJ1-6, with D unresolved. The CDR3 has 17 amino acids. Germline V gene data show CDR1 as DFQATT and CDR2 as SNEGSKA (reference sequence). V was cut by 3 bases and J by 0 bases, with 15 bases left in between. The CDR3 region is CSASDGLSSSYNSPLHF. The CDR3 nucleotides read TGCAGTGCTAGCGACGGTCTCTCTAGCTCCTATAATTCACCCCTCCACTTT.

This clonotype was seen repeatedly, ten times or more. The rearrangement joins TRBV29-1 to TRBJ2-3; TRBD1 aligns across 7 bases. The CDR3 extends over 13 amino acids. The trim removed 7 bases at V and 2 bases at J, leaving 6 bases unmatched. Germline V CDR1 and CDR2: SQVTM, ANQGSEA. The CDR3 reads CSGRGGITDTQYF. The CDR3 DNA follows: TGCAGCGGGAGAGGGGGCATCACAGATACGCAGTATTTT.

In its sample, this clonotype was seen many times. CDR3 sequence: CASRASYEQYF. Written as DNA, the CDR3 is TGTGCCAGCAGGGCCAGCTACGAGCAGTACTTC. This chain joins TRBV11-2 and TRBJ2-7, with no clear D. The CDR3 is made up of 11 amino acids. Germline CDR1 and CDR2: SGHAT and FQNNGV. Deletions cut 6 bases from V and 3 bases from J, with 6 bases between. Looking up the rest from reference TRBV11-2 and TRBJ2-7 gives the full variable domain: EAGVAQSPRYKIIEKRQSVAFWCNPISGHATLYWYQQILGQGPKLLIQFQNNGVVDDSQLPKDRFSAERLKGVDSTLKIQPAKLEDSAVYLCASRASYEQYFGPGTRLTVT.

This clonotype was counted at least ten times. The rearrangement uses TRBV7-2 and TRBJ1-1; D is possibly TRBD1 (5 bases). Germline CDR1 SGHTA, CDR2 FQGNSA. Trimming stripped 5 bases from V and 4 bases from J, with 14 bases between. The CDR3 consists of 14 residues. DNA of the CDR3: TGTGCCAGCAGCGCCTTTCAGGGAAGCACTGAAGCTTTCTTT. This codes for CASSAFQGSTEAFF.

This clonotype has a count of ten or more. V is TRBV28 and J is TRBJ1-6; D is uncertain. V lost 7 bases and J 10 bases, leaving 14 bases between the germline ends. This CDR3 contains 13 residues. Germline V CDR1 and CDR2: MDHEN, SYDVKM. CDR3 loop: CASKGRRWSPLHF. CDR3 in DNA: TGTGCCAGCAAGGGTCGGCGGTGGTCACCCCTCCACTTT.

This clonotype was seen at least ten times. The genes are TRBV28 and TRBJ2-5; TRBD2 is a possible D gene (6 bases). The CDR3 has 15 residues. The germline V gene has CDR1 MDHEN and CDR2 SYDVKM. V was pared by 3 bases and J by 1 base, with 12 bases between. CDR3 amino acids: CASSFGWGVQETQYF. The DNA for the CDR3 is TGTGCCAGCAGTTTTGGCTGGGGGGTCCAAGAGACCCAGTACTTC.

The chain is built from TRBV6-1 and TRBJ2-2, with D uncertain. CDR1 is MNHNS and CDR2 is SASEGT in the germline V gene. Trimming removed 3 bases from V and 8 bases from J, with 16 bases in between. The CDR3 loop spans 15 amino acids. The CDR3, as DNA: TGTGCCAGCAGTGAGGGTTACCAAGCGAGGGGGGAGCTGTTTTTT. This sequence encodes CASSEGYQARGELFF.

The chain couples TRBV7-2 to TRBJ2-1; D remains unclear. Germline V CDR1 and CDR2: SGHTA, FQGNSA. The CDR3 loop spans 16 amino acids. V lost 5 bases and J 0 bases, leaving 14 bases between the germline ends. CDR3 sequence reads: CASSTSVVSSYNEQFF. The CDR3 DNA reads as TGTGCCAGCAGCACATCGGTTGTAAGCTCCTACAATGAGCAGTTCTTC.

This clonotype was counted a few times. The chain combines TRBV19 with TRBJ2-1, with D perhaps matching TRBD2 (5 bases). The CDR3 contains 12 residues. Germline-derived CDR1 and CDR2 are LNHDA and SQIVND (reference sequence). Trimming shortened V by 7 bases and J by 3 bases, and 7 bases separated the two germline ends. The CDR3 DNA sequence: TGTGCCAGTACCGGACTCTACAATGAGCAGTTCTTC. It translates to CASTGLYNEQFF.

V usage is TRBV5-6 and J usage is TRBJ1-5; D unclear. The CDR3 has 14 residues. Germline assignment: CDR1 SGHDT and CDR2 YYEEEE. V was trimmed by 2 bases and J by 11 bases, leaving 17 bases between them. CDR3: CASSLGDTGRAQHF. The DNA for the CDR3 is TGTGCCAGCAGCTTAGGAGACACCGGGCGAGCCCAGCATTTT.

This clonotype was seen at least ten times. The chain couples TRBV11-2 to TRBJ2-3, with D perhaps TRBD1 (8 bases). The germline gives CDR1 SGHAT, CDR2 FQNNGV. Trimming cost V 3 bases and J 4 bases, with 14 bases left between them. The CDR3 is 15 amino acids. The CDR3 here is CASSFTGGEADTQYF. Here the CDR3 DNA reads TGTGCCAGCAGCTTCACAGGGGGGGAGGCAGATACGCAGTATTTT. Full variable domain (remainder filled in from reference TRBV11-2 and TRBJ2-3): EAGVAQSPRYKIIEKRQSVAFWCNPISGHATLYWYQQILGQGPKLLIQFQNNGVVDDSQLPKDRFSAERLKGVDSTLKIQPAKLEDSAVYLCASSFTGGEADTQYFGPGTRLTVL.

The chain combines TRBV28 with TRBJ2-6; 9 bases align to TRBD1. Germline V gene data show CDR1 as MDHEN and CDR2 as SYDVKM. Germline trimming cut 11 bases from V and 0 bases from J; bases unmatched to any gene: 8. This CDR3 is 16 amino acids long. CDR3 in amino acids: CAHLGTGNSGANVLTF. DNA of the CDR3: TGTGCCCATCTCGGGACAGGGAACTCTGGGGCCAACGTCCTGACTTTC.

The CDR3 reads CASSSSMNTEAFF. CDR3 in DNA: TGTGCCAGCAGCTCCTCGATGAACACTGAAGCTTTCTTT. This sequence joins TRBV5-6 and TRBJ1-1; D gene ambiguous. The CDR3 has 13 amino acids. Trimming shortened V by 3 bases and J by 0 bases, and 6 bases separated the two germline ends. The germline CDR1 and CDR2 sequences are SGHDT and YYEEEE.

The chain carries TRBV6-2 or TRBV6-3 and TRBJ2-4; 8 bases match TRBD1. The V segment lost 6 bases and the J segment 1 base; nucleotides outside the gene matches: 8. Germline assignment: CDR1 MNHEY and CDR2 SVGEGT. The CDR3 covers 16 residues. The CDR3 reads CASRRTGRGAKNIQYF. CDR3 DNA: TGTGCCAGCAGAAGGACAGGGCGTGGGGCCAAAAACATTCAGTACTTC.

This clonotype has more than one count but fewer than ten. The rearrangement links TRBV27 to TRBJ2-3, with D maybe TRBD2 (6 bases). V was trimmed by 5 bases and J by 6 bases, leaving 18 bases between them. This CDR3 contains 15 residues. Germline CDR1 is MNHEY and CDR2 is SMNVEV (reference sequence). CDR3 protein: CASSTGVSLPDTQYF. Written as DNA, the CDR3 is TGTGCCAGCAGTACGGGGGTCAGTCTGCCGGATACGCAGTATTTT.

This clonotype was recorded at least ten times. V gene TRBV7-3 combines with J gene TRBJ2-3; the match to TRBD1 covers 7 bases. The V gene's germline CDR1 is SGHTA and CDR2 FQGTGA. CDR3 length: 13 amino acids. Trimming took 8 bases from V and 2 from J; bases not matched to a gene: 4. The CDR3: CASRDSSTDTQYF. The CDR3 bases are TGTGCCAGCCGGGACAGCTCCACAGATACGCAGTATTTT.

This clonotype was observed many times. This chain connects TRBV7-9 to TRBJ2-5; TRBD2 might be the D (5 bases). The V end lost 2 bases, the J end lost 3 bases, and 7 bases lay between the germline ends. The CDR3 runs to 13 residues. The germline CDR1 and CDR2 sequences are SEHNR and FQNEAQ (reference sequence). CDR3 in DNA: TGTGCCAGCAGCTTACCGGGGAAAGAGACCCAGTACTTC. This translates into CASSLPGKETQYF. The variable domain in full, with the rest retrieved from reference TRBV7-9 and TRBJ2-5, is DTGVSQNPRHKITKRGQNVTFRCDPISEHNRLYWYRQTLGQGPEFLTYFQNEAQLEKSRLLSDRFSAERPKGSFSTLEIQRTEQGDSAMYLCASSLPGKETQYFGPGTRLLVL.